This is a list of T cell receptor beta chains from one sample in a study of blood T cell repertoires in COVID-19. Repertoires were generated with immunoSEQ multiplex PCR, while TCRdb's copy carries only in-frame clones and drops some. The repertoire includes approximately 16,000 clones, around nine tenths of them detected once, and around 13% sits in the top ten. The sequenced sample was peripheral blood. The receptors here all came from a human donor in a cohort sampled during active COVID-19. The CDR3 runs from the conserved cysteine through the conserved F or W. The D gene is left open where the match is weak. Expanded clones are given a class, and other clones once, few, many or no size at all.

J gene | V gene | clone size | D gene | CDR3 protein | CDR3 DNA
TRBJ1-6 | TRBV2 | NA | NA | CASSEVGGLNNSPLHF | TGTGCCAGCAGTGAAGTCGGGGGACTAAATAATTCACCCCTCCACTTT
TRBJ2-7 | TRBV6-6 | NA | NA | CASTDTFTLQDKQYF | TGTGCCAGCACCGACACCTTTACCCTGCAGGACAAGCAGTACTTC
TRBJ1-2 | TRBV7-9 | few | TRBD1 | CASSPDRGGYGYTF | TGTGCCAGCAGCCCTGACAGGGGAGGATATGGCTACACCTTC
TRBJ2-5 | TRBV11-1 | NA | NA | CASSLDTSRQETQYF | TGTGCCAGCAGCTTAGACACCTCCAGACAAGAGACCCAGTACTTC
TRBJ2-5 | TRBV9 | once | NA | CASSRAGTQETQYF | TGTGCCAGCAGCAGGGCAGGGACTCAAGAGACCCAGTACTTC
TRBJ1-2 | TRBV7-9 | NA | TRBD1 | CASSSTGVLRGNGYTF | TGTGCCAGCAGCTCCACAGGGGTCCTGAGGGGGAATGGCTACACCTTC
TRBJ2-3 | TRBV5-4 | NA | TRBD2 | CASSWGLAETTDTQYF | TGTGCCAGCAGCTGGGGACTAGCGGAGACCACAGATACGCAGTATTTT
TRBJ2-1 | TRBV6-2/TRBV6-3 | NA | NA | CASSQTKRNEQFF | TGTGCCAGCAGTCAGACTAAGCGAAATGAGCAGTTCTTC
TRBJ1-4 | TRBV4-3 | NA | TRBD1 | CASSPIEGAAKLFF | TGCGCCAGCAGTCCTATAGAGGGGGCCGCAAAACTGTTTTTT
TRBJ2-2 | TRBV6-5 | NA | NA | CASTEGVVSGELFF | TGTGCCAGCACCGAGGGGGTGGTTTCCGGGGAGCTGTTTTTT
TRBJ1-3 | TRBV12-3/TRBV12-4 | once | NA | CASSWGDGNTIYF | TGTGCCAGCAGTTGGGGGGACGGAAACACCATATATTTT